These 6 T cell receptor beta chains share one sample of origin, sequenced in a study of blood T cell repertoires in COVID-19. Sequenced by immunoSEQ multiplex PCR; TCRdb stores in-frame clones only, minus some. The profile covers 240,000 or so clones, with around 89% appearing a single time and around 0.99% taken by the ten largest. Specimen: peripheral blood. All receptors come from a woman between 35 and 50 years old who had recovered from COVID-19.

The V call is TRBV10-3, the J call TRBJ1-5, with no clear D. The CDR3 runs 15 residues. CDR1 is ENHRY, CDR2 SYGVKD, per germline. The ends were cut back, 2 bases at V and 1 base at J, with 9 bases in the middle. DNA of the CDR3: TGTGCCATCAGTGAGGGGTTGACAAGCAATCAGCCCCAGCATTTT. Its protein is CAISEGLTSNQPQHF.

The V call is TRBV12-3 or TRBV12-4, the J call TRBJ2-1; D might be TRBD2 (7 bases). The CDR3 extends over 11 amino acids. With 6 bases removed from V and 13 bases from J, the gap between germline ends came to 13 bases. Here the CDR3 reads CASSGGLHQFF. CDR3 nucleotides: TGTGCCAGCAGCGGGGGGCTCCACCAGTTCTTC.

The V gene is TRBV4-3, the J gene TRBJ2-1, with 8 bases matching TRBD1. In germline, CDR1 is LGHNA, CDR2 YSLEER. V was clipped by 0 bases and J by 12 bases; unmatched bases: 10. The CDR3 contains 15 residues. The CDR3 loop reads CASSQDGGQAWGQFF. In nucleotides, the CDR3 is TGCGCCAGCAGCCAAGATGGGGGACAGGCTTGGGGGCAGTTCTTC.

The chain is built from TRBV18 and TRBJ2-1; the match to TRBD2 covers 14 bases. This CDR3 is 16 amino acids long. Germline CDR1 reads KGHSH; CDR2 reads LQKENI. V trimming: 5 bases; J trimming: 3 bases; junction bases outside the gene matches: 3. The CDR3 sequence: CASSRGLAGDYNEQFF. In DNA, the CDR3 is TGTGCCAGCTCAAGGGGACTAGCGGGAGACTACAATGAGCAGTTCTTC. The complete variable domain, with remaining parts taken from reference TRBV18 and TRBJ2-1, reads NAGVMQNPRHLVRRRGQEARLRCSPMKGHSHVYWYRQLPEEGLKFMVYLQKENIIDESGMPKERFSAEFPKEGPSILRIQQVVRGDSAAYFCASSRGLAGDYNEQFFGPGTRLTVL.

V and J are TRBV7-6 and TRBJ2-2; 8 bases match TRBD2. This CDR3 has 15 amino acids. Germline lookup yields CDR1 SGHVS and CDR2 FNYEAQ. Trimming took 5 bases from V and 6 from J; bases not matched to a gene: 8. The CDR3 DNA is TGTGCCAGCAGCCCAGGACTAGCATGGGCCGGGGAGCTGTTTTTT. This encodes CASSPGLAWAGELFF.

V is TRBV24-1 and J is TRBJ1-2; 7 bases line up with TRBD1. Germline V gene data show CDR1 as KGHDR and CDR2 as SFDVKD. V was pared by 4 bases and J by 3 bases, with 4 bases of the junction left unmatched. The CDR3 runs 14 residues. The CDR3 DNA is TGTGCCACCAGTGACCCCACAGGGGACTATGGCTACACCTTC. It yields the protein CATSDPTGDYGYTF.